Listed here are 11 T cell receptor beta chains from one sample, sequenced in a study of T cells in tuberculosis. Libraries were prepared by immunoSEQ multiplex PCR; TCRdb keeps only in-frame clonotypes and omits some of them. The data show roughly 30,000 clones, approximately 89% seen once. The sample taken for sequencing was PBMCs. The receptors stem from a donor aged 10-35 years with latent tuberculosis or without tuberculosis infection.

This clone was seen only a few times. The rearrangement joins TRBV7-2 to TRBJ2-7; TRBD2 matches at 9 bases. Germline assignment: CDR1 SGHTA and CDR2 FQGNSA. V shed 1 base and J 3 bases; nucleotides not matched to a gene: 7. This CDR3 spans 16 amino acids. The CDR3 loop reads CASSLEGTSYYYEQYF. The CDR3 DNA reads as TGTGCCAGCAGCTTAGAGGGGACTAGCTATTACTACGAGCAGTACTTC.

This clone came up a few times. The chain employs TRBV10-2 and TRBJ1-2, with TRBD1 as a possible D gene (5 bases). The CDR3 is made up of 16 amino acids. Between the trimmed V and J ends, which lost 7 bases and 7 bases, there was a span of 25 bases. The germline gives CDR1 WSHSY, CDR2 SAAADI. The CDR3 reads CASTRQLLPAAAGYTF. The CDR3 region has the DNA TGCGCCAGCACTAGACAGCTACTCCCTGCCGCGGCTGGCTACACCTTC.

This clone was counted a few times. The J gene is TRBJ2-7, the V gene TRBV7-2, with a weak D call TRBD1 (6 bases). The CDR3 runs to 11 residues. The V gene lost 5 bases and the J gene lost 4 bases, with 6 bases spanning the gap. CDR1 and CDR2 from the germline V gene are SGHTA and FQGNSA. The DNA for the CDR3 is TGTGCCAGCAGCGACAGGTACGAGCAGTACTTC. Protein: CASSDRYEQYF.

A note on this clone: The junction and the germline gene differ at one end; a read error may be behind it. The CDR3, as DNA: TGTGCCAGCAGCGTAGAGCCATGGAGGGGTTTTGTTCTCTTC. This sequence encodes CASSVEPWRGFVLF. The chain has TRBV9 and TRBJ2-1, with a tentative D call TRBD2 (6 bases). The CDR3 has 14 residues. Germline CDR1 and CDR2: SGDLS and YYNGEE.

J is TRBJ1-1 and V is TRBV5-1; possibly TRBD1 for D (5 bases). V was trimmed by 3 bases and J by 5 bases, leaving 14 bases between them. CDR3 length equals 14 residues. Per the germline V gene, CDR1 is SGHRS and CDR2 is YFSETQ. The CDR3 DNA is TGCGCCAGCAGCTACCCAGGGTTTGGAACTGAAGCTTTCTTT. Its protein product is CASSYPGFGTEAFF. The variable domain in full, completed from reference TRBV5-1 and TRBJ1-1, reads KAGVTQTPRYLIKTRGQQVTLSCSPISGHRSVSWYQQTPGQGLQFLFEYFSETQRNKGNFPGRFSGRQFSNSRSEMNVSTLELGDSALYLCASSYPGFGTEAFFGQGTRLTVV.

The rearrangement links TRBV13 to TRBJ2-3, with TRBD2 matching over 16 bases. CDR3 length equals 17 residues. The ends lost 5 bases at V and 0 bases at J; junction bases unmatched: 2. Germline V lookup: CDR1 PRHDT, CDR2 FYEKMQ (reference sequence). The CDR3 region is CASSRGLAGGSTDTQYF. The CDR3 DNA reads TGTGCCAGCAGCAGGGGACTAGCGGGAGGGAGCACAGATACGCAGTATTTT.

V and J are TRBV7-2 and TRBJ2-3; D is possibly TRBD1 (5 bases). The CDR3 covers 17 residues. CDR1 and CDR2 (germline): SGHTA, FQGNSA. The germline V and J ends were trimmed by 5 bases and 0 bases, with 18 bases remaining between them. CDR3 in amino acids: CASSALQEPTSTDTQYF. DNA for the CDR3: TGTGCCAGCAGCGCCCTACAGGAGCCGACTAGCACAGATACGCAGTATTTT.

This chain connects TRBV10-3 to TRBJ1-2; D unresolved. There are 13 residues in the CDR3. V lost 5 bases and J 1 base, leaving 8 bases between the germline ends. Germline CDR1 ENHRY, CDR2 SYGVKD. The CDR3 DNA follows: TGTGCCATCAGTTCCGGAGATAACTATGGCTACACCTTC. Translation gives CAISSGDNYGYTF.

CDR3 sequence (DNA): TGTGCCAGCAGCGTCTGGGGGGTCGATGAGCAGTTCTTC. Its protein is CASSVWGVDEQFF. J is TRBJ2-1 and V is TRBV9, with a tentative D call TRBD2 (6 bases). This CDR3 has 13 residues. V lost 2 bases and J 8 bases, leaving 11 bases between the germline ends. The germline gives CDR1 SGDLS, CDR2 YYNGEE.

The gene calls are TRBV19 and TRBJ2-1; 7 bases are a match to TRBD1. The germline CDR1 and CDR2 sequences are LNHDA and SQIVND (reference sequence). CDR3 length equals 12 residues. Unmatched junction bases numbered 6, after V lost 1 base and J lost 15 bases. The CDR3 bases are TGTGCCAGTAGTATAGGAGACAGGGAACTGTTCTTC. This translates into CASSIGDRELFF.

The rearrangement joins TRBV2 to TRBJ1-1; TRBD1 aligns across 7 bases. The CDR3 runs to 15 residues. CDR1 SNHLY and CDR2 FYNNEI come from the germline V gene. The V and J ends lost 3 bases and 1 base, in that order; junction bases with no gene match: 5. The CDR3 protein is CASSEPRTGNTEAFF. CDR3 in DNA: TGTGCCAGCAGTGAGCCCCGGACAGGGAACACTGAAGCTTTCTTT.